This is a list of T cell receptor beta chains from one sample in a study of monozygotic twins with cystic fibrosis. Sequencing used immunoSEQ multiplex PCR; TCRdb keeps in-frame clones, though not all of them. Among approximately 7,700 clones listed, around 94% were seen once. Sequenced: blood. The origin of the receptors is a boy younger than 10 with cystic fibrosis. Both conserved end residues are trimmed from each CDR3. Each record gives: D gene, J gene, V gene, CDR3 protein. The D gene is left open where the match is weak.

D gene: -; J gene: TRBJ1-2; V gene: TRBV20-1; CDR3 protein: SAVLNGYT
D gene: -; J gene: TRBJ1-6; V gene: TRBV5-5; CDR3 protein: ASSLVSGNFYNSPLH
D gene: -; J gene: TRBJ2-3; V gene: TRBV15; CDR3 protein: ATSRHGSDTQY
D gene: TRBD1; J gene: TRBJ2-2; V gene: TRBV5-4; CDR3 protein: ASSHKVDRVGIAGELF
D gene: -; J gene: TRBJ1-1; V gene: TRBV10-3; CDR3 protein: AISGAPKTEAF
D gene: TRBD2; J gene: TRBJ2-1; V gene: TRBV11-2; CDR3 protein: ASSPRLAGGIMTYNEQF
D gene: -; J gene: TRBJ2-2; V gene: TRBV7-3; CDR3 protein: ASSSDSYTGELF
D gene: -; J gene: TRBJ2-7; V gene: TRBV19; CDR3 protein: ASSIRDHYEQY
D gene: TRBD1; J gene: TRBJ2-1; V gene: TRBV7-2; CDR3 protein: ASRISGTEAGEQF
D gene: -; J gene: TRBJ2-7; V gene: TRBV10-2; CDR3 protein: ASSDAGAEQY
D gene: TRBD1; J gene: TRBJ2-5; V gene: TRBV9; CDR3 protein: ASSSRQGPETQY
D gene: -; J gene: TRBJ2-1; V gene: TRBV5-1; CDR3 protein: ASSFPGSNEQF
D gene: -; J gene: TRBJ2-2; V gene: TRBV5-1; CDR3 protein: ASSLLPQGTGELF
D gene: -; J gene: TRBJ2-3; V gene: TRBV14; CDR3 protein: ASSQTTGSTDTQY
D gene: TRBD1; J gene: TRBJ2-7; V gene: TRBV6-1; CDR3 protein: ASSTQGHGAYEQY
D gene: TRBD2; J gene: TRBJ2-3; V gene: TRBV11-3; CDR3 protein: ASSLGLAGGVDTQY
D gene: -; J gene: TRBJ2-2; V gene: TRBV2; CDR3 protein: ASRKEGNTGELF
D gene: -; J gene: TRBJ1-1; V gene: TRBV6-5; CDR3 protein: ASSYSLRSEAF
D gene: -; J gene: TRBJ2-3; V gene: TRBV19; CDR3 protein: ASSIKVFGQGTDTQY
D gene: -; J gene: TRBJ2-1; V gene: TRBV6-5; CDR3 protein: ASSYRLGSSYNEQF
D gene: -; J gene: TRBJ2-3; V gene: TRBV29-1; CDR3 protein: SVEGGWPATDTQY
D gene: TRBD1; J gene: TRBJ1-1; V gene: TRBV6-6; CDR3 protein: ASSDRDTEAF
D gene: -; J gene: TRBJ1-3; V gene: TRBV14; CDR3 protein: ASSQVVGSGNTIY
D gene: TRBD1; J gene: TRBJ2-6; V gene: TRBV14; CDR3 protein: ASSPRDRGTGANVLT
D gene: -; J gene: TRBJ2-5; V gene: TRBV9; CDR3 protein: ASSLGTYQETQY
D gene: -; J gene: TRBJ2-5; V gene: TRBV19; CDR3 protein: ASMGSRETQY
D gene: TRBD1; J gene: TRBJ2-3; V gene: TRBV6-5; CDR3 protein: ASSEQGWRTDTQY
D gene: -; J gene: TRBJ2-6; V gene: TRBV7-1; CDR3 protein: ASSYSAQSRANVLT
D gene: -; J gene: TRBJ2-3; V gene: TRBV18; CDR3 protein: ASSPFTPGPSTDTQY
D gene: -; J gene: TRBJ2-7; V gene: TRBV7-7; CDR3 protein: ASSTGPNYEQY
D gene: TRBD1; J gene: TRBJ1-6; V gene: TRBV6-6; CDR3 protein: ASSYPGQGSGSPLH
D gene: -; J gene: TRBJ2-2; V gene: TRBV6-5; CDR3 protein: ASSQGRGATGELF
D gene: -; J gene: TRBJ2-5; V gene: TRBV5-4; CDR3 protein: ASSLGTQETQY
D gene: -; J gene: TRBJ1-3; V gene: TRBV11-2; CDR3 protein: ASQGDTIY
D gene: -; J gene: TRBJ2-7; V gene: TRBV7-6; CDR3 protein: ASSLPNEQY
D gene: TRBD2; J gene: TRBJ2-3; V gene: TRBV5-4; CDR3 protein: ASSLGLFTDTQY
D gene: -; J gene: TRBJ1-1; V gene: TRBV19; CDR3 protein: ASRGGLDTEAF
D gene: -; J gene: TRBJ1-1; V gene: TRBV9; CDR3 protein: ASSVGGPTEAF
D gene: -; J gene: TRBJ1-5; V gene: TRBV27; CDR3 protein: ASSSRGNQPQH
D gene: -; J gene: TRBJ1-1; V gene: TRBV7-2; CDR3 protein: ASSLGNRVETEAF
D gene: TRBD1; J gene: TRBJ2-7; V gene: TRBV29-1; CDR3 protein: SVENRDRSYEQY
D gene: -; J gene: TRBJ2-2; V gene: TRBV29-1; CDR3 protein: SVEASSGELF
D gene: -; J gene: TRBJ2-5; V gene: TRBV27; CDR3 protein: ASSLMETQY
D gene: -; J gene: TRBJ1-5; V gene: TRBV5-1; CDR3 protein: ASSLIGHQPQH
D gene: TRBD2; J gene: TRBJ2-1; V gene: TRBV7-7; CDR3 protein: ASSPGGLGYNEQF
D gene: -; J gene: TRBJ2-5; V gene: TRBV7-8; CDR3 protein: ASSPQIGATETQY
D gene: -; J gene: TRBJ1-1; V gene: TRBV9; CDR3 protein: ASSPRGTDPYEAF
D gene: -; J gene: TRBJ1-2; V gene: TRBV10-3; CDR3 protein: AISDKEWSYT
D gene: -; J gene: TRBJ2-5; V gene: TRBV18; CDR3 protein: ASSPPGGETQY
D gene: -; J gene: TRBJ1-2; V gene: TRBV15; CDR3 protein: ATSRDRDYGYT
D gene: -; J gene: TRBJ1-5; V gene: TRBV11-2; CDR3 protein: ASSPAGGEGNQPQH
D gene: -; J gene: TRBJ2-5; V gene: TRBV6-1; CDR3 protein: ASSREGGGQETQY
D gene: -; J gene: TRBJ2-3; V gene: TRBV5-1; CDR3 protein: ASTHSGLPTPTDTQY
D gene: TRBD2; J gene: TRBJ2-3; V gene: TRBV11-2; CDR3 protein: ASSLGWERGGREDTQY